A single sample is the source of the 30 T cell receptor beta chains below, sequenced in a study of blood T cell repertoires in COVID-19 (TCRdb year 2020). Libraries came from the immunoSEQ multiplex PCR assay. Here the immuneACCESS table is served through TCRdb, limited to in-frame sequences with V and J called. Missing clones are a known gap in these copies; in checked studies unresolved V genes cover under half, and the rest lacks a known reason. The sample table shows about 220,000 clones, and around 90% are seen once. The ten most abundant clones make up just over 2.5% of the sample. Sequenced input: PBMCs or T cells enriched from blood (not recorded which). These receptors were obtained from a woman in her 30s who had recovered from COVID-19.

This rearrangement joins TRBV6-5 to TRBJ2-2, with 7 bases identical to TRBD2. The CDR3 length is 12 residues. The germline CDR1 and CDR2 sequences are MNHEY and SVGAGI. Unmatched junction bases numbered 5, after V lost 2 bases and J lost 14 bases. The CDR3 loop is CASSYPGGKLFF. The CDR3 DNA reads TGTGCCAGCAGTTACCCCGGGGGGAAACTGTTTTTT.

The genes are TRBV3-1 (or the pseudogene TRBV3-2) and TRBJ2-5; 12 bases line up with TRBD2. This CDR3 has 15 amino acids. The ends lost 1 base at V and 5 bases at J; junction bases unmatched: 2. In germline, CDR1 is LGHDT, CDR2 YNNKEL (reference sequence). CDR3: CASSQGTSGAETQYF. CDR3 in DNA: TGTGCCAGCAGCCAAGGGACTAGCGGGGCCGAGACCCAGTACTTC.

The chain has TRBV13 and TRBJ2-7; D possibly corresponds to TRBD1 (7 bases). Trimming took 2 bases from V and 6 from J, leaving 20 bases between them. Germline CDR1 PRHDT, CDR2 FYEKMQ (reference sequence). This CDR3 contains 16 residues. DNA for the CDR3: TGTGCCAGCAGCTTAATCGGACAGGCATACGGGGGCGAGCAGTACTTC. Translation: CASSLIGQAYGGEQYF.

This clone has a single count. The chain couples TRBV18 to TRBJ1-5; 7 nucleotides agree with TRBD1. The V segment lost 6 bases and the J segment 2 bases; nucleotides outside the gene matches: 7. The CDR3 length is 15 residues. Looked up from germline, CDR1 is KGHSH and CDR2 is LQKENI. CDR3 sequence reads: CASSSTGDGNQPQHF. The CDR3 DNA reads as TGTGCCAGCTCCAGTACAGGGGACGGCAATCAGCCCCAGCATTTT.

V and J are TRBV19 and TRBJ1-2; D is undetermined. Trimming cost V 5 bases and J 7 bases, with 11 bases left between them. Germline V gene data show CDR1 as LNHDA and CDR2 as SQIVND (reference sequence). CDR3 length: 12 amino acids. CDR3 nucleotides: TGTGCCAGTAGTCGTCCCTCAGGTGGCTACACCTTC. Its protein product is CASSRPSGGYTF.

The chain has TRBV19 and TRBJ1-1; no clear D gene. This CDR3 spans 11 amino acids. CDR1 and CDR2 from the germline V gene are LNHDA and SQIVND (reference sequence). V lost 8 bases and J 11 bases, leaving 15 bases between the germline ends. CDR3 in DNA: TGTGCCAGTCTCGCTGGGCGGGCCGCTTTCTTT. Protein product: CASLAGRAAFF.

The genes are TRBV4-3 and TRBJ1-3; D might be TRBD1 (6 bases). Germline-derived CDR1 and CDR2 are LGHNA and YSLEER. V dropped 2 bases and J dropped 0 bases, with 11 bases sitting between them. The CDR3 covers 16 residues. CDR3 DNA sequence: TGCGCCAGCAGCCAACGACAGGCCTCCTCTGGAAACACCATATATTTT. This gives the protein CASSQRQASSGNTIYF.

The CDR3 nucleotides are TGTGCCAGCAGCTTAGCGAAGGCAGGCAACTATGGCTACACCTTC. It translates to CASSLAKAGNYGYTF. This chain uses TRBV7-2 with TRBJ1-2; D gene ambiguous. Per the germline V gene, CDR1 is SGHTA and CDR2 is FQGNSA. Between the trimmed V and J ends, which lost 0 bases and 2 bases, there was a span of 10 bases. The CDR3 contains 15 residues. The variable domain in full, completed from reference TRBV7-2 and TRBJ1-2, reads GAGVSQSPSNKVTEKGKDVELRCDPISGHTALYWYRQSLGQGLEFLIYFQGNSAPDKSGLPSDRFSAERTGGSVSTLTIQRTQQEDSAVYLCASSLAKAGNYGYTFGSGTRLTVV.

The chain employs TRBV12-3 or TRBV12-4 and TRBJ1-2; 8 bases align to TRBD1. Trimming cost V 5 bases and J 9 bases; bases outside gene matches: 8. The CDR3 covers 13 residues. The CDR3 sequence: CASSPDRQGSYTF. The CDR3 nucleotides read TGTGCCAGCAGTCCGGACAGACAGGGGAGCTACACCTTC.

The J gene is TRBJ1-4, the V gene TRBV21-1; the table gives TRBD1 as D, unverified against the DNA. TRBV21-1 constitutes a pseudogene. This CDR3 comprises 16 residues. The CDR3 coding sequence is TGTGCCAGCAGCAAGGCAGACGGGACAGGGAGGGAAAAACTGTTTTTT. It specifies CASSKADGTGREKLFF.

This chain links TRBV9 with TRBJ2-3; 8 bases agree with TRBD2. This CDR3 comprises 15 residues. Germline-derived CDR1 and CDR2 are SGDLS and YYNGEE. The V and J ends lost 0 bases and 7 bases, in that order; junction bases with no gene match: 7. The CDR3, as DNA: TGTGCCAGCAGCGTAGGAGGCGGGGGGCCCCATACGCAGTATTTT. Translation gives CASSVGGGGPHTQYF.

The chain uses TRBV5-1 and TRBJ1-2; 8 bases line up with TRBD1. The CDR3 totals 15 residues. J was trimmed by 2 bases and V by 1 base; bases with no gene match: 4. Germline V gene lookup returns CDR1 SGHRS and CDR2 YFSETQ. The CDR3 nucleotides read TGCGCCAGCAGCTTGCGCCGGACAGGGAACTATGGCTACACCTTC. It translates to CASSLRRTGNYGYTF. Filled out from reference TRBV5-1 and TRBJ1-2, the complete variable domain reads KAGVTQTPRYLIKTRGQQVTLSCSPISGHRSVSWYQQTPGQGLQFLFEYFSETQRNKGNFPGRFSGRQFSNSRSEMNVSTLELGDSALYLCASSLRRTGNYGYTFGSGTRLTVV.

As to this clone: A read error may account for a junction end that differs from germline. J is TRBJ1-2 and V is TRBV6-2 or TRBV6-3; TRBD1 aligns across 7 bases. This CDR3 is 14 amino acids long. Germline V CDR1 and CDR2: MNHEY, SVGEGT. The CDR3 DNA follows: TGTGCCAGCAGTTACTCGACCGGGACAGTGGTCGGCTTCTTC. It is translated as CASSYSTGTVVGFF.

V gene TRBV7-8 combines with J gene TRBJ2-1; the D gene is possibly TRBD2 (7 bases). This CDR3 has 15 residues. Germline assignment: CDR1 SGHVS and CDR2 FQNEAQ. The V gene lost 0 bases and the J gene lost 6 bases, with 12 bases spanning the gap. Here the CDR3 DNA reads TGTGCCAGCAGCTTAGCGGGGGGGGCCGGCAATGAGCAGTTCTTC. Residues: CASSLAGGAGNEQFF.

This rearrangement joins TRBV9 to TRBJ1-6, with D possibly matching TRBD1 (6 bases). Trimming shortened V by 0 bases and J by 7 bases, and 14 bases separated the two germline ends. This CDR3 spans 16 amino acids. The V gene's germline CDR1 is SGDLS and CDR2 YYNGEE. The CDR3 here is CASSVDGRDINSPLHF. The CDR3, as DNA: TGTGCCAGCAGCGTAGATGGACGGGACATAAATTCACCCCTCCACTTT.

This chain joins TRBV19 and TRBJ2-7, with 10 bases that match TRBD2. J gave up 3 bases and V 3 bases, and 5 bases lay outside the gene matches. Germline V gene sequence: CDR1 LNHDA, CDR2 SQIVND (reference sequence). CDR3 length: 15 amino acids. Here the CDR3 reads CASSIVTSGDYEQYF. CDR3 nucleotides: TGTGCCAGTAGTATCGTTACTAGCGGGGACTACGAGCAGTACTTC.

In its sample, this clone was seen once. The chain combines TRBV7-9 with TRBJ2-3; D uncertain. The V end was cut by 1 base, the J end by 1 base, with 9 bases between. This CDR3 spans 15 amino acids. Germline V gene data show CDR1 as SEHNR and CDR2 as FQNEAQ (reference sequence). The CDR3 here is CASSLVPGRTDTQYF. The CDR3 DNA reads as TGTGCCAGCAGCTTAGTTCCTGGGCGCACAGATACGCAGTATTTT. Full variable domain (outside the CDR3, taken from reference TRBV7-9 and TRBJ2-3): DTGVSQNPRHKITKRGQNVTFRCDPISEHNRLYWYRQTLGQGPEFLTYFQNEAQLEKSRLLSDRFSAERPKGSFSTLEIQRTEQGDSAMYLCASSLVPGRTDTQYFGPGTRLTVL.

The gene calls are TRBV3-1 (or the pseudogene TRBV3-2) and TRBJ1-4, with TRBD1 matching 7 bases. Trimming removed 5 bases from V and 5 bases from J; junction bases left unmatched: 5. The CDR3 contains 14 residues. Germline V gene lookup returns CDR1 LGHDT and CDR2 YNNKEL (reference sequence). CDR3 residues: CASSDRQGNEKLFF. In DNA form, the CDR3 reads TGTGCCAGCAGCGATCGACAGGGAAATGAAAAACTGTTTTTT.

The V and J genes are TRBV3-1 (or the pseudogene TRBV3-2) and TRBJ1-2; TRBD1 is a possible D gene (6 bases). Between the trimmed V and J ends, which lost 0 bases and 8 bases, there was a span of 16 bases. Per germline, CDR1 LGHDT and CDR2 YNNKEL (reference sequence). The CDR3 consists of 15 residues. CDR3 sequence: CASSQDSPGVRGYTF. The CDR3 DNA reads TGTGCCAGCAGCCAAGATAGCCCAGGGGTGAGAGGCTACACCTTC.

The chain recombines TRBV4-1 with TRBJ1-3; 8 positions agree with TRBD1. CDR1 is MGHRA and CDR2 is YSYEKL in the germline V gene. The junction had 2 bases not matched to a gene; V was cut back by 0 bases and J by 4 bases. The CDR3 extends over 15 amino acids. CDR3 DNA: TGCGCCAGCAGCCAAGAGGACAGGGAGGGAAACACCATATATTTT. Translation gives CASSQEDREGNTIYF.

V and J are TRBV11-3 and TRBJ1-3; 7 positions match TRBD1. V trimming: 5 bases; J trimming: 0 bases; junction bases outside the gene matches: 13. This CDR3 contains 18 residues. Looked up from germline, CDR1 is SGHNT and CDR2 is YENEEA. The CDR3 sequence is CASSTNPWTGLSGNTIYF. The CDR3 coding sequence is TGTGCCAGCAGCACCAACCCCTGGACAGGACTCTCTGGAAACACCATATATTTT.

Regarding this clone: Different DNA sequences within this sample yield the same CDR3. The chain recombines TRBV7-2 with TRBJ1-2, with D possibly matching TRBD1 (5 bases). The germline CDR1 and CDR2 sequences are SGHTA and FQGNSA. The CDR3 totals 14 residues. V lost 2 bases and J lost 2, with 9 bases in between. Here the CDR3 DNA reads TGTGCCAGCAGCTTACAGGGATCCAACTATGGCTACACCTTC. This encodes CASSLQGSNYGYTF. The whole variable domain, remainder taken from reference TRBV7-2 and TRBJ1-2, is GAGVSQSPSNKVTEKGKDVELRCDPISGHTALYWYRQSLGQGLEFLIYFQGNSAPDKSGLPSDRFSAERTGGSVSTLTIQRTQQEDSAVYLCASSLQGSNYGYTFGSGTRLTVV.

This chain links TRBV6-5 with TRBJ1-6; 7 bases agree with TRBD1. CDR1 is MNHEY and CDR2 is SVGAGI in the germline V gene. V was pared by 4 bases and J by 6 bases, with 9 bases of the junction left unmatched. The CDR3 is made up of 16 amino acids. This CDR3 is CASSSPGQKLNSPLHF. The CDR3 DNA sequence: TGTGCCAGCAGTTCACCGGGACAGAAACTTAATTCACCCCTCCACTTT.

The CDR3 protein is CASSGTGGAWNTEAFF. The CDR3, as DNA: TGTGCCAGCAGTGGGACAGGGGGCGCGTGGAACACTGAAGCTTTCTTT. The chain employs TRBV5-6 and TRBJ1-1; 12 bases are a match to TRBD1. CDR1 and CDR2 (germline): SGHDT, YYEEEE. The CDR3 is 16 residues long. The trim removed 5 bases at V and 1 base at J, leaving 6 bases unmatched.

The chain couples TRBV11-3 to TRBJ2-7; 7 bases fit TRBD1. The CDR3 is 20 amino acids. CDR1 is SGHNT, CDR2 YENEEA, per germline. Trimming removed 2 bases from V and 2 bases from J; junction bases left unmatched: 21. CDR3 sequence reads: CASSLRILCMVGTVTYEQYF. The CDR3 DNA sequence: TGTGCCAGCAGCTTACGGATCCTTTGCATGGTTGGGACAGTGACCTACGAGCAGTACTTC.

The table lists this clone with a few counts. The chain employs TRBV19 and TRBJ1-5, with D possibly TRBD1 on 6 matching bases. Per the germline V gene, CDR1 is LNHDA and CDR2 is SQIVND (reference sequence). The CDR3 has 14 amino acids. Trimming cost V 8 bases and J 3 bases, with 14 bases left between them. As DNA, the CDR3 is TGTGCCAGTCAACAGGGCCTCCTCAATCAGCCCCAGCATTTT. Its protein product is CASQQGLLNQPQHF.

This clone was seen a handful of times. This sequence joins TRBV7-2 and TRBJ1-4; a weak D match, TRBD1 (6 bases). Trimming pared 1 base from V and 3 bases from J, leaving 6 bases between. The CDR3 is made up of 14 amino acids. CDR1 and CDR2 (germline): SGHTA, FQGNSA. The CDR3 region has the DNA TGTGCCAGCAGCTTAGGGACAGCTAATGAAAAACTGTTTTTT. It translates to CASSLGTANEKLFF. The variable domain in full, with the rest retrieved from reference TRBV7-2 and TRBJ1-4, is GAGVSQSPSNKVTEKGKDVELRCDPISGHTALYWYRQSLGQGLEFLIYFQGNSAPDKSGLPSDRFSAERTGGSVSTLTIQRTQQEDSAVYLCASSLGTANEKLFFGSGTQLSVL.

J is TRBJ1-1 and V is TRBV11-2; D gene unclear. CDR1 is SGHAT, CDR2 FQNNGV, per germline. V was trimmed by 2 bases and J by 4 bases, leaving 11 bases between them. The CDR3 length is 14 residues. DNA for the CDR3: TGTGCCAGCAGCTTAAAGTCGGGTGTCACTGAAGCTTTCTTT. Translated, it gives CASSLKSGVTEAFF.

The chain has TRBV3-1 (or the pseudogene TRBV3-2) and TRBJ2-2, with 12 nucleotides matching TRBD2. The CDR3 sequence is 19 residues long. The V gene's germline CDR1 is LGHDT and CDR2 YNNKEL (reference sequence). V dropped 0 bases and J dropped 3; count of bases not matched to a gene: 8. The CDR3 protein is CASSQELLAGGGDTGELFF. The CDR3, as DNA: TGTGCCAGCAGCCAAGAACTACTAGCGGGAGGAGGAGACACCGGGGAGCTGTTTTTT.

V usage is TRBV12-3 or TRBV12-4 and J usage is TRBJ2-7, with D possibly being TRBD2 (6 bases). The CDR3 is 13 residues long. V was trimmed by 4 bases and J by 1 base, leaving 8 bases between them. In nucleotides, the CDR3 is TGTGCCAGCAGTTGGGGGGTATCCTACGAGCAGTACTTC. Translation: CASSWGVSYEQYF.